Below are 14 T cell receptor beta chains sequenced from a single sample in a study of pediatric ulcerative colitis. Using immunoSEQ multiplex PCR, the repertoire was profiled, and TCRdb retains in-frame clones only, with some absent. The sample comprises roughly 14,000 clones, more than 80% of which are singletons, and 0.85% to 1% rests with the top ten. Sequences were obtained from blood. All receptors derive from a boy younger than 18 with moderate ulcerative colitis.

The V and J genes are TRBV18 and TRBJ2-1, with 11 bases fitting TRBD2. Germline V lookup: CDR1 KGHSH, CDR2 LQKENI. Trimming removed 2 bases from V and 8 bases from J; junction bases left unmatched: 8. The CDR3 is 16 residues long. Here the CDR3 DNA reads TGTGCCAGCTCACCAATAGCGGGAGGGCCGAGATATGAGCAGTTCTTC. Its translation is CASSPIAGGPRYEQFF.

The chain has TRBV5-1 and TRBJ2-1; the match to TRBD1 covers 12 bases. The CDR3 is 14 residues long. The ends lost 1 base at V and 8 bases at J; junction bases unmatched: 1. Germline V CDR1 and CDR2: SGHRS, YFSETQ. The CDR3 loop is CASSLWDRGHEQFF. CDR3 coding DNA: TGCGCCAGCAGCTTGTGGGACAGGGGGCATGAGCAGTTCTTC.

Here the CDR3 DNA reads TGTGCCAGCAGCTTAGCGCTAAAGGGGGCGGCTGAAGCTTTCTTT. The encoded protein is CASSLALKGAAEAFF. This chain links TRBV7-2 with TRBJ1-1; 7 nucleotides match TRBD1. V shed 0 bases, J shed 6 bases, and the junction held 7 bases outside the gene matches. Germline V gene sequence: CDR1 SGHTA, CDR2 FQGNSA. The CDR3 has 15 amino acids.

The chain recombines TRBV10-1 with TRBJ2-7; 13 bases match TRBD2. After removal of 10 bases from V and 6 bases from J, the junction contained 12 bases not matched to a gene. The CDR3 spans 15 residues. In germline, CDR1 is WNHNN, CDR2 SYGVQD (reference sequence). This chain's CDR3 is CATTSGGVQGSEQYF. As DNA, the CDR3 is TGCGCCACTACTAGCGGGGGGGTTCAGGGATCCGAGCAGTACTTC.

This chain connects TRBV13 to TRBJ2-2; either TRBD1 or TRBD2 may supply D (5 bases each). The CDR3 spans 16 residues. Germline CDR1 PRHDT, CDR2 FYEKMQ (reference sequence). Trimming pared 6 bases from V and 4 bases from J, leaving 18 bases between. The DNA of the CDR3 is TGTGCCAGCAGACATGAGGGGTCCCCTAGCACCGGGGAGCTGTTTTTT. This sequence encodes CASRHEGSPSTGELFF.

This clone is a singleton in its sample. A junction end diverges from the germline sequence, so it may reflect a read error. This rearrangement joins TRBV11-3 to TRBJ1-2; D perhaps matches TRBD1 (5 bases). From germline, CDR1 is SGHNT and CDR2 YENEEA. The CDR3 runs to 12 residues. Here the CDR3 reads CASSLGPRGPGF. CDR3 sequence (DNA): TGTGCCAGCAGCTTAGGGCCCCGGGGCCCGGGCTTC.

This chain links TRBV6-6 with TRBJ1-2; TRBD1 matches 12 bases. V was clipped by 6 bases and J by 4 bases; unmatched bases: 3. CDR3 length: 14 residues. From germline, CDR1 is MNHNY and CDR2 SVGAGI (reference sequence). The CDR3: CASRPGQGAYGYTF. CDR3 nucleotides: TGTGCCAGCAGGCCGGGACAGGGGGCCTATGGCTACACCTTC.

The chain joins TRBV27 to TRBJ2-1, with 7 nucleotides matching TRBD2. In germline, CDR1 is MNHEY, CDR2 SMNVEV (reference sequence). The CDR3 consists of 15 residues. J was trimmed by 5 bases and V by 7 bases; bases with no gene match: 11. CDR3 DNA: TGTGCCAGCACCTCAGACGGGACTACTGACAATGAGCAGTTCTTC. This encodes CASTSDGTTDNEQFF.

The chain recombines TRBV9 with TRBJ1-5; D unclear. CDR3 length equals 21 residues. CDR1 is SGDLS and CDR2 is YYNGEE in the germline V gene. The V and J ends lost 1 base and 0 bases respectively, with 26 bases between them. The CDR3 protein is CASSVKDRVGNLTNSNQPQHF. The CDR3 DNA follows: TGTGCCAGCAGCGTAAAGGATAGGGTAGGGAACCTTACTAATAGCAATCAGCCCCAGCATTTT.

CDR3 sequence (DNA): TGTGCCATTAAGGGCGACGGTACCTACGAGCAGTACTTC. It specifies CAIKGDGTYEQYF. The V call is TRBV10-3, the J call TRBJ2-7; D not resolved. Germline-derived CDR1 and CDR2 are ENHRY and SYGVKD. Trimming shortened V by 9 bases and J by 2 bases, and 14 bases separated the two germline ends. The CDR3 sequence is 13 residues long.

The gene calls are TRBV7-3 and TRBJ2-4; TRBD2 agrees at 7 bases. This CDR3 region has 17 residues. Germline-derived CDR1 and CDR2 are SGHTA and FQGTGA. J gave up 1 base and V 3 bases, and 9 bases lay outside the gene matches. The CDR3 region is CASSFEGGEDAKNIQYF. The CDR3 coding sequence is TGTGCCAGCAGCTTCGAGGGAGGGGAGGATGCCAAAAACATTCAGTACTTC.

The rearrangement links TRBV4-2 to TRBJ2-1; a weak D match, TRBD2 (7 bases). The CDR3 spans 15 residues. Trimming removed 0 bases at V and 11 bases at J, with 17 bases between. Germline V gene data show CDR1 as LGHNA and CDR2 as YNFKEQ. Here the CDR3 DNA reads TGTGCCAGCAGCCAAGATCAAAAGGGGGGGACTCAGCAGTTCTTC. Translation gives CASSQDQKGGTQQFF.

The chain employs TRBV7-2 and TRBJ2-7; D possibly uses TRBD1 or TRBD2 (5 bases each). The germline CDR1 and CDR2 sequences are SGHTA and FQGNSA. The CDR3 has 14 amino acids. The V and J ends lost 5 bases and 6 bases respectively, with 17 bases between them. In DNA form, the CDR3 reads TGTGCCAGCAGCCCTATATCGGCAGGGACCGAGCAGTACTTC. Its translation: CASSPISAGTEQYF.

CDR3 in DNA: TGTGCCAGCAGCTTAGTGAGACTAGCGGCCTACGAGCAGTACTTC. Its protein is CASSLVRLAAYEQYF. The gene calls are TRBV7-2 and TRBJ2-7; 9 positions agree with TRBD2. J was trimmed by 2 bases and V by 1 base; bases with no gene match: 3. CDR1 is SGHTA, CDR2 FQGNSA, per germline. This CDR3 is 15 amino acids long.